This T cell receptor beta chain was sequenced for a study of cytotoxic CD8 clonotypes in ibrutinib-treated CLL. Germline V gene data show CDR1 as MDHEN and CDR2 as SYDVKM. V dropped 5 bases and J dropped 6 bases, with 10 bases sitting between them. The CDR3 is 12 residues long. Target depth was 1 in 200,000 to 1 in 1 million T cells, about 10x per clonotype. Profiled with immunoSEQ multiplex PCR; TCRdb holds only in-frame clones, not every one. The table records about 300,000 clones, 60% to 80% of them present only once. This clone was observed a few times. The source is a human donor with chronic lymphocytic leukemia. This sequence joins TRBV28 and TRBJ1-2, with D possibly TRBD1 on 5 matching bases. Specimen: PBMCs, collected at disease progression, from a patient treated with ibrutinib. DNA for the CDR3: TGTGCCAGCAGTATTCCGACAGATGGCTACACCTTC. This sequence encodes CASSIPTDGYTF.